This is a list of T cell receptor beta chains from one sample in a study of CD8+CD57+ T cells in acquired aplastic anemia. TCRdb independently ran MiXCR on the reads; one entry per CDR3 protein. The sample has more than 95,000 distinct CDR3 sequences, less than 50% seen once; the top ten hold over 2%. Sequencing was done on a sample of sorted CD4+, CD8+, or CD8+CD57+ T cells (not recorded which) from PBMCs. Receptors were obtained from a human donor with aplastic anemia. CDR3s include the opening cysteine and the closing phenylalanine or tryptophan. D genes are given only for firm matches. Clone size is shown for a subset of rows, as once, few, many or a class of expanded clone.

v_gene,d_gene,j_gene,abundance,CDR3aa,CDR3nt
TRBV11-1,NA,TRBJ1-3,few,CASSLELQFSGNTIYF,TGTGCCAGCAGCTTGGAACTACAATTCTCTGGAAACACCATATATTTT
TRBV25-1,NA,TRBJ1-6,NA,CASSDGQVPSPLRF,TGTGCCAGCAGTGACGGTCAGGTACCTTCACCCCTCCGCTTT
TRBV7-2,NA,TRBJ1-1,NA,CASSPPGSEAFF,TGTGCCAGCAGTCCACCAGGGTCCGAAGCTTTCTTT
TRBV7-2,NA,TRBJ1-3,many,CASTHHRELGNTIYF,TGTGCCAGCACTCACCACAGGGAATTAGGAAACACCATATATTTT
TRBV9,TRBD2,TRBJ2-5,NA,CASANAGGNYQETQYF,TGTGCCAGCGCGAACGCGGGGGGAAACTACCAAGAGACCCAGTACTTC
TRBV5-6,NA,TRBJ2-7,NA,CASSLAGKHEQYF,TGTGCCAGCAGCCTTGCCGGGAAGCACGAGCAGTACTTC
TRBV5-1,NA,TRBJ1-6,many,CASSLREGDNSPLHF,TGCGCCAGCAGCTTGAGGGAAGGTGATAATTCACCCCTCCACTTT
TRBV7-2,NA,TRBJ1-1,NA,CASSPWGRMNTEAFF,TGTGCCAGCAGCCCATGGGGTCGGATGAACACTGAAGCTTTCTTT
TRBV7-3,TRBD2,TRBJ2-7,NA,CASSIASAGGPNEQYF,TGTGCCAGTAGCATCGCCTCGGCGGGGGGCCCCAACGAGCAGTACTTC
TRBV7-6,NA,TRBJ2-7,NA,CASSQQYF,TGTGCCAGCAGCCAGCAGTACTTC
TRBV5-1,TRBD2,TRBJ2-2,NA,CASSLDGSGGTAELFF,TGCGCCAGCAGCTTGGATGGTAGCGGGGGGACCGCGGAGCTGTTTTTT
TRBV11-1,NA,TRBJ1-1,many,CASSSLGGTLNTEAFF,TGTGCCAGCAGCTCCCTGGGGGGAACCCTGAACACTGAAGCTTTCTTT
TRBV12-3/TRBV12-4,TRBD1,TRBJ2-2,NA,CASSARDRNTGELFF,TGTGCCAGCAGTGCCCGGGACAGGAACACCGGGGAGCTGTTTTTT
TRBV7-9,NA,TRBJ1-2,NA,CASSLPGASHGYTF,TGTGCTAGCAGCTTACCGGGAGCATCCCATGGCTACACCTTC
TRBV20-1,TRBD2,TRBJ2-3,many,CSARLGSGGSYTQYF,TGCAGTGCTAGGCTCGGTAGCGGGGGTTCTTATACGCAGTATTTT
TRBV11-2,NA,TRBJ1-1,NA,CASSLPRGTEAFF,TGTGCCAGCAGCTTACCTAGGGGCACTGAAGCTTTCTTT
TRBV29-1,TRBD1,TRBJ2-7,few,CSVQGQGGYEQYF,TGCAGCGTTCAGGGACAGGGAGGCTACGAGCAGTACTTC
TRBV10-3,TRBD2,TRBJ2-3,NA,CAIRTLAGVSDTQYF,TGTGCCATCAGGACACTAGCGGGCGTTTCCGATACGCAGTATTTT
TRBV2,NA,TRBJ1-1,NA,CASSSEGWDTEAFF,TGTGCCAGCAGTTCGGAGGGGTGGGACACTGAAGCTTTCTTT
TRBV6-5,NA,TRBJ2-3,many,CASSYSSIADTQYF,TGTGCCAGCAGTTACTCGAGTATCGCAGATACGCAGTATTTT
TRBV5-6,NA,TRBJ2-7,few,CASSSYIGGGEQYF,TGTGCCAGCAGCTCCTATATTGGGGGCGGCGAGCAGTACTTC
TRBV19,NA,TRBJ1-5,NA,CASSIPPDGHSNQPQHF,TGTGCCAGTAGTATACCCCCGGACGGACATAGCAATCAGCCCCAGCATTTT
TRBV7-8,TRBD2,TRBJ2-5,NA,CASSPTSGKTQYF,TGTGCCAGCAGCCCGACTAGCGGGAAGACCCAGTACTTC
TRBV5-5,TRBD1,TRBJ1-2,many,CASSRETGGANYGYTF,TGTGCCAGCAGCCGGGAAACAGGGGGCGCGAACTATGGCTACACCTTC
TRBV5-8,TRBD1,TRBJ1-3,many,CASSLQGGNTIYF,TGTGCCAGCAGCTTACAGGGGGGAAACACCATATATTTT
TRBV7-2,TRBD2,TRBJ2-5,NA,CASSYRGAGGTQYF,TGTGCCAGCAGCTATAGGGGGGCGGGGGGGACCCAGTACTTC
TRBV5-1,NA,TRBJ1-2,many,CASSSEGRVESGQTNYGYTF,TGCGCCAGCAGCTCCGAAGGGAGGGTCGAGTCCGGACAGACTAACTATGGCTACACCTTC
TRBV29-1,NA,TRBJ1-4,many,CSVDPTGRNEKLFF,TGCAGCGTTGATCCGACAGGTCGGAATGAAAAACTGTTTTTT
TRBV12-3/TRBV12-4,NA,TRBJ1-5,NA,CASSLQGLNQPQHF,TGTGCCAGCAGTTTACAGGGCCTCAATCAGCCCCAGCATTTT
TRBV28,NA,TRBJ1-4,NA,CASSLISRSTTNEKLFF,TGTGCCAGCAGTTTGATTAGTCGGAGTACAACTAATGAAAAACTGTTTTTT
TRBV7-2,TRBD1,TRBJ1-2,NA,CASSWGQGSNYGYTF,TGTGCCAGCAGCTGGGGACAGGGCTCAAACTATGGCTACACCTTC
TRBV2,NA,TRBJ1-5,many,CASEAGGLGAQHF,TGTGCCAGCGAGGCAGGAGGTTTAGGTGCCCAGCATTTT
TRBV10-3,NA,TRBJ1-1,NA,CAISYTRGTEAFF,TGTGCCATCAGTTACACAAGGGGGACTGAAGCGTTCTTT
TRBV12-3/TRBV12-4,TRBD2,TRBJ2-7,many,CASSSTRGAYEQYF,TGTGCCAGCAGTTCCACTCGGGGGGCCTACGAGCAGTACTTC
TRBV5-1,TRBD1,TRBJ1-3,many,CASSTGTGGLVGNTIYF,TGCGCCAGCAGCACCGGGACAGGGGGACTCGTAGGGAACACCATATATTTT
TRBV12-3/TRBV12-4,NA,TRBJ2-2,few,CASSSMGLTGAWRAGELFF,TGTGCCAGCAGTTCCATGGGGTTAACGGGGGCCTGGAGGGCCGGGGAGCTGTTTTTT